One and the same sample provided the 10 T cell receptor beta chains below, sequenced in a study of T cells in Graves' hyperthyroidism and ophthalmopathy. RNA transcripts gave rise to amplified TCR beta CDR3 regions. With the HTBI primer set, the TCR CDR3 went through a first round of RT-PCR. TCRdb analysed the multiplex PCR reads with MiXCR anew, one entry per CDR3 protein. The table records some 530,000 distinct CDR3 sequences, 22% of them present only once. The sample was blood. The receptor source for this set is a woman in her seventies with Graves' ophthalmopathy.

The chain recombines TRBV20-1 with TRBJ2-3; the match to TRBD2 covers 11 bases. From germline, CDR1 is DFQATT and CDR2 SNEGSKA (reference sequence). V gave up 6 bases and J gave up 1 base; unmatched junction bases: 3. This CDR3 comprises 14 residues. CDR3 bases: TGCAGTGCCACTAGCGGGAGTCGCACAGATACGCAGTATTTT. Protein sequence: CSATSGSRTDTQYF.

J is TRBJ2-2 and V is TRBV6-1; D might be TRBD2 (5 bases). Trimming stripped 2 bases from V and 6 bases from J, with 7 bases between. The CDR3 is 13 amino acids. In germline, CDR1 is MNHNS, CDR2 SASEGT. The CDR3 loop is CASSERGPGELFF. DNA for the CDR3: TGTGCCAGCAGTGAAAGAGGGCCCGGGGAGCTGTTTTTT.

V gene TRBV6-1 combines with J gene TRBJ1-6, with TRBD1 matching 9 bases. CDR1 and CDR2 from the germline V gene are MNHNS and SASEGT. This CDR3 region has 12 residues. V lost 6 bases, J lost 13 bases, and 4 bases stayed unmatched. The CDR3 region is CASRRTGAPLHF. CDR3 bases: TGTGCCAGCAGACGGACAGGGGCGCCCCTCCACTTT.

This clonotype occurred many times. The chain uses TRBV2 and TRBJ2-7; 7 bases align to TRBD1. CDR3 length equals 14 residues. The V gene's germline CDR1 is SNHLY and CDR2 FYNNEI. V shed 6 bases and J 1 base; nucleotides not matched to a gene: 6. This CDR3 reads CASRGQELSYEQYF. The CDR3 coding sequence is TGTGCCAGCAGAGGACAGGAGCTGTCCTACGAGCAGTACTTC. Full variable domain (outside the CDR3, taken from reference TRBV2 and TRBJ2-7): EPEVTQTPSHQVTQMGQEVILRCVPISNHLYFYWYRQILGQKVEFLVSFYNNEISEKSEIFDDQFSVERPDGSNFTLKIRSTKLEDSAMYFCASRGQELSYEQYFGPGTRLTVT.

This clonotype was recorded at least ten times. In DNA form, the CDR3 reads TGTGCCAGCGCCACAGGGGCCAGCACAGATACGCAGTATTTT. Translated, it gives CASATGASTDTQYF. The V call is TRBV6-1, the J call TRBJ2-3, with 7 bases lining up with TRBD1. Trimming at V came to 8 bases and at J to 0 bases, leaving 5 bases not matched to a gene. CDR3 size: 14 residues. CDR1 and CDR2 from the germline V gene are MNHNS and SASEGT.

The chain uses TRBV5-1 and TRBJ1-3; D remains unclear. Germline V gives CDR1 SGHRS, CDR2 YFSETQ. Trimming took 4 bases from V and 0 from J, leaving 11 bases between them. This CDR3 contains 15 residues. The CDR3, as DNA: TGCGCCAGCAGCGTGACGGGAAGCTCTGGAAACACCATATATTTT. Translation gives CASSVTGSSGNTIYF.

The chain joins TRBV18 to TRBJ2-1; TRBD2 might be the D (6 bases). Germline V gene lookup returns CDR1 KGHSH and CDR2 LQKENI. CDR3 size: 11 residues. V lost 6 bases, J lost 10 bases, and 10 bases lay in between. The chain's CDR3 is CASSRGEEQFF. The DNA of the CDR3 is TGTGCCAGCTCTCGCGGGGAAGAGCAGTTCTTC.

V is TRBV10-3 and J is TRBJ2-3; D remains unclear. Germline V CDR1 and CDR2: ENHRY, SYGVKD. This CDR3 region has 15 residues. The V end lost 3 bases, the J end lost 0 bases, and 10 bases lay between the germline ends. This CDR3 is CAISEEALSTDTQYF. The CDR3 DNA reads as TGTGCCATCAGTGAAGAGGCCCTTAGCACAGATACGCAGTATTTT.

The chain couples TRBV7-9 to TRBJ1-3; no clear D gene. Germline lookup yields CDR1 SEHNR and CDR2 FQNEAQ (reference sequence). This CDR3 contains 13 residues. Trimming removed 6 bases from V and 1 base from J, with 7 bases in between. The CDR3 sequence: CASSFKSGNTIYF. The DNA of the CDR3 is TGTGCCAGCAGTTTCAAATCTGGAAACACCATATATTTT.

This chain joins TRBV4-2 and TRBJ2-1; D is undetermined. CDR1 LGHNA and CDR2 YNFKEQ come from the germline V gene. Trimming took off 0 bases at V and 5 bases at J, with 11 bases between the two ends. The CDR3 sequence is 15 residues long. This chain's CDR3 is CASSQDVGRHNEQFF. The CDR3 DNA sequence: TGTGCCAGCAGCCAAGATGTCGGCAGGCACAATGAGCAGTTCTTC.